These 3 T cell receptor beta chains originate from one sample sequenced in a study of CD8+ T cells in alopecia areata. As the sequencing template, cDNA was produced by extracting RNA and reverse transcribing it. The method was immunoSEQ multiplex PCR; TCRdb's version includes in-frame clones alone and lacks a portion of them. Of hundreds of thousands of clones listed, roughly two thirds are singletons. Sample: CD4+ T cells sorted from blood, taken at week 0. These receptors originate from a human donor with alopecia areata.

V gene TRBV14 combines with J gene TRBJ2-5, with TRBD2 as a possible D gene (6 bases). The V gene lost 4 bases and the J gene lost 5 bases, with 14 bases spanning the gap. The CDR3 has 14 amino acids. The V gene's germline CDR1 is SGHDN and CDR2 FVKESK. In DNA, the CDR3 is TGTGCCAGCAGCCCCACGACCGGGGGTGAGACCCAGTACTTC. Translating gives CASSPTTGGETQYF.

The genes are TRBV5-1 and TRBJ1-1; 9 nucleotides match TRBD1. This CDR3 has 16 residues. After removal of 4 bases from V and 4 bases from J, the junction contained 11 bases not matched to a gene. Per the germline V gene, CDR1 is SGHRS and CDR2 is YFSETQ. The CDR3 nucleotides are TGCGCCAGCAGCGTCTACCAACAGGGGGCGAGCACTGAAGCTTTCTTT. It translates to CASSVYQQGASTEAFF. The entire variable domain, with the rest obtained from reference TRBV5-1 and TRBJ1-1, is as follows: KAGVTQTPRYLIKTRGQQVTLSCSPISGHRSVSWYQQTPGQGLQFLFEYFSETQRNKGNFPGRFSGRQFSNSRSEMNVSTLELGDSALYLCASSVYQQGASTEAFFGQGTRLTVV.

The chain joins TRBV6-5 to TRBJ1-6; a possible D gene is TRBD1 (6 bases). The CDR3 is 16 amino acids. Trimming pared 4 bases from V and 9 bases from J, leaving 19 bases between. Per germline, CDR1 MNHEY and CDR2 SVGAGI. The CDR3 coding sequence is TGTGCCAGCAGTTTCTCGTTGACAGGCGGGGGTTCACCCCTCCACTTT. It encodes CASSFSLTGGGSPLHF.